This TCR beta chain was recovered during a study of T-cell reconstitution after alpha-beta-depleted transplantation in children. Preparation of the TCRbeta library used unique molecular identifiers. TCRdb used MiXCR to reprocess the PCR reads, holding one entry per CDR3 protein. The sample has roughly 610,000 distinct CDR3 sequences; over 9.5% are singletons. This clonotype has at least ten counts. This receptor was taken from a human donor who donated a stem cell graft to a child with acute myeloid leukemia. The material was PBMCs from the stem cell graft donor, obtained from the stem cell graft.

The CDR3 DNA follows: TGCAGCGCCGGGGTCGGCAGCCTTGGAAGCAATGAGCAGTTCTTC. It yields the protein CSAGVGSLGSNEQFF. This chain connects TRBV29-1 to TRBJ2-1; D possibly corresponds to TRBD2 (5 bases). The CDR3 spans 15 residues. V dropped 7 bases and J dropped 6 bases, with 22 bases sitting between them. In germline, CDR1 is SQVTM, CDR2 ANQGSEA.